The 13 T cell receptor beta chains reported below all come from one sample, sequenced in a study of CD8 T cells in ankylosing spondylitis. TCRdb processed the 5' RACE reads anew with MiXCR; each CDR3 protein has one entry. The table has around 300,000 distinct CDR3 sequences, around 10% seen once. Input material: blood, either unsorted or a sorted T cell fraction (not recorded which). These receptors originate from a female donor with ankylosing spondylitis or in good health (not recorded which).

This clonotype was seen many times. This chain joins TRBV3-1 and TRBJ2-4; a weak D match, TRBD2 (6 bases). CDR3 length equals 15 residues. V gave up 10 bases and J gave up 0 bases, with 16 bases separating them. Germline CDR1 and CDR2: LGHDT and YNNKEL (reference sequence). The CDR3 here is CATSLTSLAKNIQYF. CDR3 DNA sequence: TGTGCCACCTCCCTAACTAGCCTAGCCAAAAACATTCAGTACTTC.

In its sample, this clonotype was seen a few times. CDR3 sequence (DNA): TGTGCCAGCAGTCAAGGGATTGGCGAGCAGTACTTC. It codes for CASSQGIGEQYF. V and J are TRBV12-3 or TRBV12-4 and TRBJ2-7; D is ambiguous. Trimming cost V 5 bases and J 6 bases, with 11 bases left between them. This CDR3 contains 12 residues.

This chain connects TRBV5-4 to TRBJ1-6; the D is unclear. The CDR3 contains 15 residues. Per germline, CDR1 SGHNT and CDR2 YYREEE (reference sequence). Trimming stripped 4 bases from V and 7 bases from J, with 15 bases between. The CDR3 nucleotides read TGTGCCAGCAGCCTTGACAAGGCTAGAAATTCACCCCTCCACTTT. It codes for CASSLDKARNSPLHF.

This clonotype was observed many times. V is TRBV28 and J is TRBJ2-7; tentative D call: TRBD2 (6 bases). Germline CDR1 reads MDHEN; CDR2 reads SYDVKM. The CDR3 has 14 residues. V was trimmed by 1 base and J by 9 bases, leaving 16 bases between them. CDR3 in amino acids: CASSLSGGPAVQYF. The CDR3 DNA follows: TGTGCCAGCAGTTTATCTGGAGGGCCGGCGGTGCAGTACTTC.

This clonotype was detected ten times or more. The rearrangement joins TRBV5-1 to TRBJ2-1; TRBD1 might be the D (5 bases). Germline lookup yields CDR1 SGHRS and CDR2 YFSETQ. This CDR3 comprises 15 residues. V was pared by 0 bases and J by 6 bases, with 13 bases between. This CDR3 is CASSLGVDRINEQFF. CDR3 sequence (DNA): TGCGCCAGCAGCTTGGGGGTCGACAGAATCAATGAGCAGTTCTTC.

The table lists this clonotype with many counts. The chain recombines TRBV20-1 with TRBJ2-1, with D hard to call. Between the trimmed V and J ends, which lost 5 bases and 4 bases, there was a span of 18 bases. CDR3 size: 15 residues. Germline V CDR1 and CDR2: DFQATT, SNEGSKA (reference sequence). CDR3 sequence (DNA): TGCAGTGCTCCCCACGCTATGTGGGTTTACAATGAGCAGTTCTTC. Translation: CSAPHAMWVYNEQFF.

The chain joins TRBV12-3 or TRBV12-4 to TRBJ2-2; D is unresolved. Trimming pared 8 bases from V and 5 bases from J, leaving 15 bases between. The CDR3 runs 14 residues. For the CDR3, the DNA is TGTGCCAGCGTATCTAGGCCCACTACCGGGGAGCTGTTTTTT. Its protein product is CASVSRPTTGELFF.

The sample holds many counts of this clonotype. V gene TRBV5-5 combines with J gene TRBJ1-1; D is unclear. The CDR3 totals 11 residues. Trimming took 4 bases from V and 9 from J, leaving 10 bases between them. Germline loops: CDR1 SGHKS, CDR2 YYEKEE (reference sequence). CDR3 coding DNA: TGTGCCAGCAGCGAGCGGGTCAAAGCTTTCTTT. Translated: CASSERVKAFF.

The chain combines TRBV19 with TRBJ1-5; no firm D call. This CDR3 comprises 14 residues. V lost 5 bases and J lost 11, with 19 bases in between. CDR1 and CDR2 from the germline V gene are LNHDA and SQIVND (reference sequence). CDR3 DNA: TGTGCCAGTAGTGTGCGGAGGGCCGACGGATCCCAGCATTTT. Translation: CASSVRRADGSQHF.

This clonotype appeared many times. This sequence joins TRBV20-1 and TRBJ2-1, with 11 bases matching TRBD2. This CDR3 spans 16 amino acids. Germline V gene sequence: CDR1 DFQATT, CDR2 SNEGSKA (reference sequence). Trimming cost V 2 bases and J 4 bases; bases outside gene matches: 7. The CDR3 region is CSARTSGGQWYNEQFF. The CDR3 DNA reads TGCAGTGCTAGAACTAGCGGGGGCCAATGGTACAATGAGCAGTTCTTC.

This clonotype has only a few counts. The V and J genes are TRBV20-1 and TRBJ2-1; 8 positions agree with TRBD1. J lost 9 bases, V lost 0 bases, and 13 bases had no gene match. This CDR3 has 16 residues. Germline CDR1 DFQATT, CDR2 SNEGSKA (reference sequence). In DNA, the CDR3 is TGCAGTGCTAGAGATCTGGGACAGGTCTTTTATGGTGAGCAGTTCTTC. This translates into CSARDLGQVFYGEQFF.

This clonotype was observed a handful of times. The chain recombines TRBV5-1 with TRBJ2-7; a weak D match, TRBD1 (6 bases). This CDR3 region has 17 residues. Trimming left V 0 bases short and J 3 bases short, with 19 bases between. Germline CDR1 is SGHRS and CDR2 is YFSETQ. This CDR3 is CASSLGRAGQPDYEQYF. The CDR3 DNA sequence: TGCGCCAGCAGCTTGGGGCGGGCTGGACAGCCAGACTACGAGCAGTACTTC.

This clonotype was seen ten or more times. The chain is built from TRBV12-3 or TRBV12-4 and TRBJ1-1; D unresolved. The CDR3 has 13 residues. V was cut by 5 bases and J by 0 bases, with 7 bases left in between. CDR3 DNA: TGTGCCAGCAGTATAACAGTGAACACTGAAGCTTTCTTT. Its translation: CASSITVNTEAFF.